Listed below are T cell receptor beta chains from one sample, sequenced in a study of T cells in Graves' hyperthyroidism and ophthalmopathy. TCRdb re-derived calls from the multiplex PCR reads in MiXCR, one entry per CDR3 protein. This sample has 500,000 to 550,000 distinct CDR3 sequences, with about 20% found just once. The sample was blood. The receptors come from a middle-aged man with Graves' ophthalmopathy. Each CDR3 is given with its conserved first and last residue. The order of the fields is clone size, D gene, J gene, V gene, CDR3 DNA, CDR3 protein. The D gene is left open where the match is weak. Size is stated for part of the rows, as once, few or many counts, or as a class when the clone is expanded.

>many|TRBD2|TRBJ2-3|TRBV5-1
TGCGCCAGCAACCAAGCGGGACCTAGCACAGATACGCAGTATTTT
CASNQAGPSTDTQYF
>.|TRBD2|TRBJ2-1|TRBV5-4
TGTGCCAGCAGCTCCGGGACTAGCGGGAGGGCCGGTGAGCAGTTCTTC
CASSSGTSGRAGEQFF
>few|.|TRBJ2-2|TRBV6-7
TGTGCCAGCATTCCGGGGCACCCGAACACCGGGGAGCTGTTTTTT
CASIPGHPNTGELFF
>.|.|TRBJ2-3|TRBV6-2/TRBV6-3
TGTGCCAGCACCCTAGTGACTGGCGGCACAGATACGCAGTATTTT
CASTLVTGGTDTQYF
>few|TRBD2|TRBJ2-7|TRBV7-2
TGTGCCAGCAGCTTAGCGGAGGGACTATTTCCTCGCGAGCAGTACTTC
CASSLAEGLFPREQYF
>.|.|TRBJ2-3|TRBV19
TGTGCCAGTAGTACCCTCGCGGGCGCAGATACGCAGTATTTT
CASSTLAGADTQYF
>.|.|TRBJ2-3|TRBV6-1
TGTGCCAGCAGTGAAGACGGAGGGGGGGGCGCAGATACGCAGTATTTT
CASSEDGGGGADTQYF
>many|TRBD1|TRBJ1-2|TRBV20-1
TGCAGTGCTAGAAGGACAGGGCTTGGCTACACCTTC
CSARRTGLGYTF
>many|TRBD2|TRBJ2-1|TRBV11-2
TGTGCCAGCAGCGTCGGACTAGCTTTGGATGAGCAGTTCTTC
CASSVGLALDEQFF
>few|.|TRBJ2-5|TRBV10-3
TGTGCCATCGGGGGCCAAGAGACCCAGTACTTC
CAIGGQETQYF
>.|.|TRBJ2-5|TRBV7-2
TGTGCCAGCAGCTTAGCGGGGGGGCCTCTCAGCAGGGAGACCCAGTACTTC
CASSLAGGPLSRETQYF
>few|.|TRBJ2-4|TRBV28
TGTGCCAGCAGTTCCCAAGGGGTAGCCAAAAACATTCAGTACTTC
CASSSQGVAKNIQYF
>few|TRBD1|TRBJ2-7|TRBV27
TGTGCCAGCAGTTTAAGAACAGGGGTGATCTCCTACGAGCAGTACTTC
CASSLRTGVISYEQYF
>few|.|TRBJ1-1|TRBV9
TGTGCCAGCAGCGCCGGTGACTTGAACACTGAAGCTTTCTTT
CASSAGDLNTEAFF
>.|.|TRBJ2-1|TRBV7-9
TGTGCCAGCAGCCTACCGGGTGAGGATGAGCAGTTCTTC
CASSLPGEDEQFF
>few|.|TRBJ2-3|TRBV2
TGTGCAAGCCTCTCTGGGGGCACAGATACGCAGTATTTT
CASLSGGTDTQYF
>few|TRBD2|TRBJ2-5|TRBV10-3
TGTGCCATCAGCGCGGGGGGCGGAGAGGCCCAGTACTTC
CAISAGGGEAQYF
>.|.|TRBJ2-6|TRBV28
TGTGCCAGCAGTTTCGTCGGATCTGGGGCCAACGTCCTGACTTTC
CASSFVGSGANVLTF
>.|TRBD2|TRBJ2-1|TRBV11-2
TGTGCCAGCAGCCTGGGACTAGCGGGCTTTTGGGATGAGCAGTTCTTC
CASSLGLAGFWDEQFF
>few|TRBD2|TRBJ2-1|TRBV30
TGTGCCTGGGGACTAGCGGGCCCTCGGACCTACAATGAGCAGTTCTTC
CAWGLAGPRTYNEQFF
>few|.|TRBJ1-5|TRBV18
TGTGCCAGCTCACCGGATGGTTATCAGCCCCAGCATTTT
CASSPDGYQPQHF
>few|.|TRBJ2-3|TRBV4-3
TGCGCCAGCAGCCAACCCTTTAGGCGCACTAGCACAGATACGCAGTATTTT
CASSQPFRRTSTDTQYF
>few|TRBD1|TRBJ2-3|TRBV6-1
TGTGCCAGCACCGAAAGGGACAGCCGCACAGATACGCAGTATTTT
CASTERDSRTDTQYF
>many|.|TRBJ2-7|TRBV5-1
TGCGCCAGCAGCTCCACAGGGTTCGGCGACGAGCAGTACTTC
CASSSTGFGDEQYF
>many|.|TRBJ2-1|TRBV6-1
TGTGCCAGCAGGGACAGTTTGAATGAGCAGTTCTTC
CASRDSLNEQFF
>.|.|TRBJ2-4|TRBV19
TGTGCCAGTACCCAGGGAACCAAAAACATTCAGTACTTC
CASTQGTKNIQYF
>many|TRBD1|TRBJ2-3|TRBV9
TGTGCCAGCAGCGAGTACAGGGGAGATACGCAGTATTTT
CASSEYRGDTQYF
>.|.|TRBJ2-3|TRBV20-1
TGCAGTGCTAGAGGAGGGGGTCGACAGAATACGCAGTATTTT
CSARGGGRQNTQYF
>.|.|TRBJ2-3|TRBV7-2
TGTGCCAGCAGCTTAGCTACGAAGGGGGATACGCAGTATTTT
CASSLATKGDTQYF
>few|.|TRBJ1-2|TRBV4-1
TGCGCCAGCAGCCAAGACCCGAGAACGGACTATGGCTACACCTTC
CASSQDPRTDYGYTF
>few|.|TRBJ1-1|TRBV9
TGTGCCAGCAGCGACATTACAGCGAACACTGAAGCTTTCTTT
CASSDITANTEAFF
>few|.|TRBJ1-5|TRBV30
TGTGCCTGGAGTGTACCGGGGACCGGCAATCAGCCCCAGCATTTT
CAWSVPGTGNQPQHF
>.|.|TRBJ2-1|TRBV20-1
TGCAGTACGAAGGCCGGGAGCGTCTACGAGCAGTTCTTC
CSTKAGSVYEQFF
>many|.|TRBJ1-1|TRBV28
TGTGCCAGCAGTTTAATTAATGTGAACACTGAAGCTTTCTTT
CASSLINVNTEAFF
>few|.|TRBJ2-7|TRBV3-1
TGTGCCAGCAGCCAAGGCGGGATTTCCTACGAGCAGTACTTC
CASSQGGISYEQYF
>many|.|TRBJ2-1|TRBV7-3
TGTGCCAGCAGCTTAACGCGGACCAACAATGAGCAGTTCTTC
CASSLTRTNNEQFF
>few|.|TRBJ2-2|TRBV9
TGTGCCAGCAGCGTCCCGAGCGATCCCGGGGAGCTGTTTTTT
CASSVPSDPGELFF
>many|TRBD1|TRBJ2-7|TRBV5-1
TGCGCCAGCAGCCCGGACAGGATCCCCTACGAGCAGTACTTC
CASSPDRIPYEQYF
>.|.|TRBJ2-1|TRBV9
TGTGCCAGCAGCGTAGAGGGAGCATCTGGGGAGCAGTTCTTC
CASSVEGASGEQFF